This is a list of T cell receptor beta chains from one sample in a study of blood T cell repertoires in COVID-19. Assay: immunoSEQ multiplex PCR; the TCRdb copy retains only in-frame clones and omits some. The sample yields around 300,000 clones, 85% to 90% seen once. Sequenced sample: PBMCs or T cells enriched from blood (not recorded which). These receptors came from a woman younger than 30 who had recovered from COVID-19. Each CDR3 is given with its conserved first and last residue. A D gene is named only where the DNA matches it firmly. Not every row has a clone size; where given, it reads once, few, many or a size class.

v_call	d_call	clone_size	j_call	cdr3_aa	cdr3_nt
TRBV29-1	NA	NA	TRBJ2-3	CSVPRGSGPPDTQYF	TGCAGCGTCCCACGTGGGAGCGGCCCCCCAGATACGCAGTATTTT
TRBV6-5	NA	NA	TRBJ1-2	CASSYGQGSNYGYTF	TGTGCCAGCAGTTACGGTCAGGGAAGCAACTATGGCTACACCTTC
TRBV11-3	NA	once	TRBJ2-7	CASSQGGSYEQYF	TGTGCCAGCAGCCAAGGGGGAAGCTACGAGCAGTACTTC
TRBV11-2	NA	NA	TRBJ1-5	CASSLDRGEPSQPQHF	TGTGCCAGCAGCTTAGATCGTGGAGAGCCAAGTCAGCCCCAGCATTTT
TRBV10-2	TRBD1	few	TRBJ1-1	CAIRGTGGVGAFF	TGCGCCATCCGAGGTACAGGGGGCGTTGGGGCTTTCTTT
TRBV12-3/TRBV12-4	TRBD1	NA	TRBJ2-7	CASNPGGADEQYF	TGTGCCAGCAATCCAGGGGGCGCGGACGAGCAGTACTTC
TRBV28	TRBD1	NA	TRBJ1-4	CASSPGGQGGEKLFF	TGTGCCAGCTCGCCCGGGGGACAGGGCGGTGAAAAACTGTTTTTT
TRBV7-9	TRBD1	NA	TRBJ1-4	CASSLAARGFEEKLFF	TGTGCCAGCAGCTTAGCCGCCAGGGGGTTTGAGGAAAAACTGTTTTTT
TRBV29-1	TRBD1	NA	TRBJ1-2	CSVEDRRGDGYGYTF	TGCAGCGTTGAGGACAGGAGGGGCGATGGCTATGGCTACACCTTC
TRBV6-2/TRBV6-3	NA	NA	TRBJ2-3	CASSYSEGADTQYF	TGTGCCAGCAGTTACTCCGAGGGGGCAGATACGCAGTATTTT
TRBV3-1/TRBV3-2	NA	NA	TRBJ1-1	CASSHGTGEAFF	TGTGCCAGCAGCCATGGTACAGGAGAAGCTTTCTTT
TRBV12-3/TRBV12-4	TRBD1	NA	TRBJ1-2	CASRSSGGYGYTF	TGTGCCAGCAGGTCGTCAGGGGGATATGGCTACACCTTC
TRBV2	TRBD1	few	TRBJ2-2	CASKDRAFTGELFF	TGTGCCAGCAAGGACAGGGCCTTCACCGGGGAGCTGTTTTTT
TRBV28	TRBD1	NA	TRBJ1-5	CASSSDRGYQPQHF	TGTGCCAGCAGTTCGGACAGGGGATATCAGCCCCAGCATTTT
TRBV19	NA	NA	TRBJ2-7	CASSPPPGDFNEQYF	TGTGCCAGTAGTCCTCCACCCGGGGATTTCAACGAGCAGTACTTC
TRBV28	NA	NA	TRBJ2-7	CASSPGHTTYEQYF	TGTGCCAGCAGTCCCGGACACACAACCTACGAGCAGTACTTC
TRBV5-8	NA	once	TRBJ2-3	CASSPGSRGADTQYF	TGTGCCAGCAGCCCCGGGAGTCGGGGAGCCGATACGCAGTATTTT
TRBV28	TRBD1	NA	TRBJ1-4	CASNIQGAATDEKLFF	TGTGCCAGCAATATTCAGGGGGCTGCTACGGATGAAAAACTGTTTTTT
TRBV5-4	TRBD1	NA	TRBJ2-7	CASSSRDRGYEQYF	TGTGCCAGCAGCTCTCGGGACAGGGGCTACGAGCAGTACTTC
TRBV19	TRBD1	NA	TRBJ1-1	CASSTRQGAGDTEAFF	TGTGCCAGTAGTACTCGACAGGGGGCGGGTGACACTGAAGCTTTCTTT
TRBV7-3	TRBD2	NA	TRBJ2-3	CASSPQRGGNTDTQYF	TGTGCCAGCAGCCCCCAGCGGGGGGGGAACACAGATACGCAGTATTTT
TRBV10-3	NA	few	TRBJ2-1	CAISEPGRGRGNEQFF	TGTGCCATCAGTGAGCCAGGGCGGGGGCGAGGGAATGAGCAGTTCTTC
TRBV27	NA	NA	TRBJ1-5	CASSLSETVPILAQHF	TGTGCCAGCAGTTTATCCGAGACAGTTCCCATTCTGGCCCAGCATTTT
TRBV28	TRBD1	NA	TRBJ1-1	CASSLAGQGRTEAFF	TGTGCCAGCAGTTTAGCGGGACAGGGTCGGACTGAAGCTTTCTTT
TRBV5-6	NA	NA	TRBJ2-7	CASSLNRVTYEQYF	TGTGCCAGCAGCTTGAACAGAGTAACCTACGAGCAGTACTTC
TRBV18	NA	NA	TRBJ2-7	CASSPGHLYEQYF	TGTGCCAGCTCACCGGGACATCTCTACGAGCAGTACTTC
TRBV19	TRBD2	NA	TRBJ2-1	CASSTRGGVYNEQFF	TGTGCCAGTTCGACCCGGGGGGGGGTCTACAATGAGCAGTTCTTC
TRBV27	TRBD1	NA	TRBJ2-3	CASQGQGFGTDTQYF	TGTGCCAGCCAAGGACAGGGGTTCGGGACAGATACGCAGTATTTT
TRBV5-8	TRBD1	NA	TRBJ2-6	CASSPGQGASGANVLTF	TGTGCCAGCAGCCCCGGACAGGGGGCGAGTGGGGCCAACGTCCTGACTTTC
TRBV10-3	NA	NA	TRBJ2-7	CAITSSRGSDEQYF	TGTGCCATCACAAGTAGCAGGGGTTCGGACGAGCAGTACTTC
TRBV28	NA	NA	TRBJ1-5	CASTKDTNHQPQHF	TGTGCCAGCACCAAGGACACAAACCATCAGCCCCAGCATTTT